Each of the 22 T cell receptor beta chains below was sequenced from the same sample in a study of T-cell reconstitution after alpha-beta-depleted transplantation in children. Unique molecular identifiers were used to barcode this TCRbeta library. TCRdb reprocessed the PCR reads with MiXCR, giving one entry per CDR3 protein. This sample yields 640,000 or so distinct CDR3 sequences, of which about 15% are seen a single time; 0.8% to 1.1% belongs to the top ten. The material sequenced was PBMCs from the stem cell graft donor, taken from the stem cell graft. These TCRs come from a human donor who donated a stem cell graft to a child with acute myeloid leukemia.

The J gene is TRBJ1-1, the V gene TRBV7-3, with TRBD1 matching 9 bases. Germline CDR1 is SGHTA and CDR2 is FQGTGA. With 4 bases clipped from V and 3 bases from J, the junction kept 12 bases outside the gene matches. The CDR3 is 17 residues long. The CDR3 sequence: CASSSRGGGQGDTEAFF. The DNA of the CDR3 is TGTGCCAGCAGCTCTCGAGGGGGGGGACAGGGAGACACTGAAGCTTTCTTT.

In its sample, this clonotype was seen many times. V and J are TRBV6-5 and TRBJ1-4; D is undetermined. Germline V gene lookup returns CDR1 MNHEY and CDR2 SVGAGI. There are 15 residues in the CDR3. V was cut by 0 bases and J by 0 bases, with 5 bases left in between. The CDR3 DNA reads as TGTGCCAGCAGTTACTCGATCGCAACTAATGAAAAACTGTTTTTT. It specifies CASSYSIATNEKLFF.

Only a few counts were recorded for this clonotype. This chain uses TRBV6-2 or TRBV6-3 with TRBJ2-1, with 13 bases aligning to TRBD2. Germline lookup yields CDR1 MNHEY and CDR2 SVGEGT. CDR3 length: 14 amino acids. Trimming cost V 8 bases and J 9 bases; bases outside gene matches: 7. CDR3 in DNA: TGTGCCAGCCGGACTAGCGGGGGACGTGGTGAGCAGTTCTTC. Its translation is CASRTSGGRGEQFF.

This clonotype was seen at least ten times. V usage is TRBV7-2 and J usage is TRBJ1-3; no definite D call. The V gene lost 6 bases and the J gene lost 1 base, with 10 bases spanning the gap. This CDR3 has 14 residues. The V gene's germline CDR1 is SGHTA and CDR2 FQGNSA. The chain's CDR3 is CASSPAFSGNTIYF. The CDR3 DNA reads as TGTGCCAGCAGTCCAGCCTTTTCTGGAAACACCATATATTTT.

The sample holds many counts of this clonotype. This chain joins TRBV9 and TRBJ2-7; D gene ambiguous. V shed 5 bases and J shed 2 bases, with 11 bases lying between them. The CDR3 is 13 amino acids. Germline CDR1 is SGDLS and CDR2 is YYNGEE. The CDR3 here is CASSRDVAYEQYF. The CDR3 coding sequence is TGTGCCAGCAGTCGTGACGTGGCCTACGAGCAGTACTTC.

Only one count was recorded for this clonotype. It may be a read error: a sequence one base away is much more abundant. The chain combines TRBV29-1 with TRBJ2-3, with 9 nucleotides matching TRBD1. Germline V gene lookup returns CDR1 SQVTM and CDR2 ANQGSEA. The CDR3 loop spans 15 amino acids. CDR3 in amino acids: CSVGRSGQGTYTQYF. In nucleotides, the CDR3 is TGCAGCGTTGGTCGATCGGGACAGGGCACATATACGCAGTATTTT.

V and J are TRBV7-2 and TRBJ1-3, with 9 bases matching TRBD1. CDR3 size: 16 residues. In germline, CDR1 is SGHTA, CDR2 FQGNSA. V was pared by 5 bases and J by 7 bases, with 12 bases of the junction left unmatched. In nucleotides, the CDR3 is TGTGCCAGCAGCCTTCGTCCGGGACAGGGTTGGAACACCATATATTTT. This encodes CASSLRPGQGWNTIYF.

Many counts were recorded for this clonotype. The chain recombines TRBV6-1 with TRBJ2-1; the D gene is possibly TRBD1 (6 bases). The V gene lost 2 bases and the J gene lost 6 bases, with 8 bases spanning the gap. The CDR3 covers 13 residues. Per germline, CDR1 MNHNS and CDR2 SASEGT. The CDR3 DNA is TGTGCCAGCAGTGAAACAGGGCTCAATGAGCAGTTCTTC. Amino acids: CASSETGLNEQFF.

The chain links TRBV27 to TRBJ2-2, with 7 bases identical to TRBD1. Looked up from germline, CDR1 is MNHEY and CDR2 is SMNVEV (reference sequence). The length of the CDR3 is 16 residues. Trimming took 4 bases from V and 2 from J; bases not matched to a gene: 7. DNA for the CDR3: TGTGCCAGCAGTTGGGGGACAGCCCTTAACACCGGGGAGCTGTTTTTT. It specifies CASSWGTALNTGELFF.

At least ten counts were recorded for this clonotype. The V and J genes are TRBV6-1 and TRBJ2-2; TRBD1 agrees at 10 bases. CDR1 is MNHNS, CDR2 SASEGT, per germline. The trim removed 6 bases at V and 2 bases at J, leaving 3 bases unmatched. The length of the CDR3 is 15 residues. This chain's CDR3 is CASSWDRGNTGELFF. In nucleotides, the CDR3 is TGTGCCAGCAGCTGGGACAGGGGAAACACCGGGGAGCTGTTTTTT.

As concerns this clonotype: A read error may explain this, as a much larger clone is one base away. The chain employs TRBV7-2 and TRBJ2-1, with a weak D call TRBD2 (5 bases). The CDR3 covers 13 residues. With 6 bases removed from V and 6 bases from J, the gap between germline ends came to 12 bases. Germline loops: CDR1 SGHTA, CDR2 FQGNSA. CDR3: CASRKAVINEQFF. The CDR3 DNA is TGTGCCAGCAGAAAAGCGGTGATCAATGAGCAGTTCTTC.

This clonotype was seen repeatedly, ten times or more. The rearrangement links TRBV7-9 to TRBJ2-5, with 9 bases matching TRBD1. Trimming took 0 bases from V and 1 from J; bases not matched to a gene: 3. This CDR3 contains 16 residues. Per germline, CDR1 SEHNR and CDR2 FQNEAQ (reference sequence). Here the CDR3 reads CASSLAMGQGQETQYF. As DNA, the CDR3 is TGTGCCAGCAGCTTAGCGATGGGACAGGGCCAAGAGACCCAGTACTTC. Based on the CDR3 plus reference TRBV7-9 and TRBJ2-5, the full variable domain is DTGVSQNPRHKITKRGQNVTFRCDPISEHNRLYWYRQTLGQGPEFLTYFQNEAQLEKSRLLSDRFSAERPKGSFSTLEIQRTEQGDSAMYLCASSLAMGQGQETQYFGPGTRLLVL.

The chain is built from TRBV11-2 and TRBJ2-3; D could derive from TRBD1 or TRBD2 (6 bases each). Deletions cut 5 bases from V and 7 bases from J, with 25 bases between. CDR3 length equals 17 residues. CDR1 and CDR2 (germline): SGHAT, FQNNGV. The CDR3 region has the DNA TGTGCCAGCAGCCTACGAGGAGAGGGGGGCCGGAGTTATACGCAGTATTTT. Its protein is CASSLRGEGGRSYTQYF. Full variable domain (missing parts from reference TRBV11-2 and TRBJ2-3): EAGVAQSPRYKIIEKRQSVAFWCNPISGHATLYWYQQILGQGPKLLIQFQNNGVVDDSQLPKDRFSAERLKGVDSTLKIQPAKLEDSAVYLCASSLRGEGGRSYTQYFGPGTRLTVL.

This chain joins TRBV15 and TRBJ2-2; D may be TRBD1 (5 bases). The V and J ends lost 1 base and 2 bases respectively, with 8 bases between them. The CDR3 spans 15 residues. The V gene's germline CDR1 is LNHNV and CDR2 YYDKDF (reference sequence). CDR3 DNA sequence: TGTGCCACCAGCAGAGCAGGGATTAACACCGGGGAGCTGTTTTTT. This sequence encodes CATSRAGINTGELFF.

The chain has TRBV5-5 and TRBJ2-3; D is uncertain. Germline V gene data show CDR1 as SGHKS and CDR2 as YYEKEE (reference sequence). The CDR3 consists of 15 residues. The V and J ends lost 0 bases and 2 bases respectively, with 10 bases between them. The DNA for the CDR3 is TGTGCCAGCAGCTTGGGACGCCTGTCCACAGATACGCAGTATTTT. Translated: CASSLGRLSTDTQYF.

A word on this clonotype: The junction shows a germline mismatch at one end, possibly a read error. The genes are TRBV10-3 and TRBJ2-7; TRBD2 might be the D (5 bases). Germline CDR1 and CDR2: ENHRY and SYGVKD. This CDR3 is 15 amino acids long. Here the CDR3 DNA reads TGTGCCATCGGGGTAGAGGGAGAATTCTCCTACCAGCAGTACTTC. As protein: CAIGVEGEFSYQQYF.

The rearrangement uses TRBV12-3 or TRBV12-4 and TRBJ2-1; D is possibly TRBD1 (6 bases). V shed 3 bases and J shed 7 bases, with 13 bases lying between them. The CDR3 consists of 14 residues. CDR3: CASSLTQGTNEQFF. Written as DNA, the CDR3 is TGTGCCAGCAGTTTGACACAGGGTACGAATGAGCAGTTCTTC.

This clonotype was seen ten or more times. The chain combines TRBV15 with TRBJ1-5; D is unclear. CDR3 size: 15 residues. Germline-derived CDR1 and CDR2 are LNHNV and YYDKDF (reference sequence). Trimming shortened V by 2 bases and J by 1 base, and 9 bases separated the two germline ends. In DNA form, the CDR3 reads TGTGCCACCAGCAGAACATCCTTCAGCAATCAGCCCCAGCATTTT. It encodes CATSRTSFSNQPQHF.

The chain recombines TRBV29-1 with TRBJ1-1; D may be TRBD1 (5 bases). Trimming shortened V by 2 bases and J by 0 bases, and 16 bases separated the two germline ends. CDR3 size: 16 residues. Germline V lookup: CDR1 SQVTM, CDR2 ANQGSEA. CDR3 bases: TGCAGCGTTGAAAGTCGAGCGGGACGGCTGAACACTGAAGCTTTCTTT. As protein: CSVESRAGRLNTEAFF. Looking up the rest from reference TRBV29-1 and TRBJ1-1 gives the full variable domain: SAVISQKPSRDICQRGTSLTIQCQVDSQVTMMFWYRQQPGQSLTLIATANQGSEATYESGFVIDKFPISRPNLTFSTLTVSNMSPEDSSIYLCSVESRAGRLNTEAFFGQGTRLTVV.

V usage is TRBV7-9 and J usage is TRBJ2-2; no clear D gene. Germline CDR1 SEHNR, CDR2 FQNEAQ (reference sequence). Trimming removed 0 bases from V and 7 bases from J, with 9 bases in between. The CDR3 sequence is 14 residues long. The CDR3 DNA sequence: TGTGCCAGCAGCTTAGCGTCGGCGGTCGGGGAGCTGTTTTTT. Protein: CASSLASAVGELFF.

The rearrangement uses TRBV6-2 or TRBV6-3 and TRBJ2-2, with 9 bases matching TRBD1. From germline, CDR1 is MNHEY and CDR2 SVGEGT. The J segment lost 6 bases and the V segment lost 2 bases, leaving 4 bases of the junction unmatched. The CDR3 extends over 15 amino acids. CDR3 coding DNA: TGTGCCAGCAGTTACACAGGGGGCGAAGCCGGGGAGCTGTTTTTT. It yields the protein CASSYTGGEAGELFF.

This clonotype was picked up many times. V usage is TRBV20-1 and J usage is TRBJ1-5, with D uncertain. Looked up from germline, CDR1 is DFQATT and CDR2 is SNEGSKA (reference sequence). The CDR3 totals 12 residues. Trimming left V 3 bases short and J 2 bases short, with 5 bases between. The CDR3 bases are TGCAGTGCTAGTGGCCGCAATCAGCCCCAGCATTTT. It is translated as CSASGRNQPQHF.